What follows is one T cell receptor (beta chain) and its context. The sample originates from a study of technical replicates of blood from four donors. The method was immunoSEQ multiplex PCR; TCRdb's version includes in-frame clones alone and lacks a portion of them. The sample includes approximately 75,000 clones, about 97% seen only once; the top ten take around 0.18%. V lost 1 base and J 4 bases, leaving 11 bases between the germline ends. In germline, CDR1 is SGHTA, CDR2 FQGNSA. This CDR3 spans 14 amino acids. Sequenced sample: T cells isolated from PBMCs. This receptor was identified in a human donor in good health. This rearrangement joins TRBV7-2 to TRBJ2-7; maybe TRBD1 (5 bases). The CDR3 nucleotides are TGTGCCAGCAGCTTAGTACAGGCTGATTACGAGCAGTACTTC. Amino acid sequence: CASSLVQADYEQYF.